The next 21 T cell receptor beta chains were all read from a single sample in a study of metastatic and nonmetastatic thyroid tumors. Thyroid surgery was preceded by no treatment in any patient. TCRdb re-analyzed the PCR reads using MiXCR. The sample shows around 30,000 clones, roughly 4.2% of them seen only once. Sequencing input: blood. Receptor source: a female donor with papillary thyroid cancer or a benign thyroid nodule (not recorded which). Some clones in this sample may be carry-over from other donors' samples.

Only a few counts were recorded for this clone. The gene calls are TRBV20-1 and TRBJ1-3; D ambiguous. V was trimmed by 3 bases and J by 0 bases, leaving 12 bases between them. CDR1 and CDR2 from the germline V gene are DFQATT and SNEGSKA (reference sequence). The CDR3 is 15 residues long. CDR3 sequence: CSASLQQYSGNTIYF. The CDR3 bases are TGCAGTGCTAGCCTTCAGCAGTACTCTGGAAACACCATATATTTT.

By sample share, this clone is medium-sized (0.01 to 0.1%). CDR3 sequence (DNA): TGTGCCAGCAGTTTATTGAGGTCCGCCACCGGGGAGCTGTTTTTT. Amino acid sequence: CASSLLRSATGELFF. The chain recombines TRBV27 with TRBJ2-2; D is ambiguous. This CDR3 is 15 amino acids long. CDR1 and CDR2 (germline): MNHEY, SMNVEV (reference sequence). Trimming took 1 base from V and 4 from J, leaving 10 bases between them.

The rearrangement uses TRBV5-1 and TRBJ2-7; 8 bases line up with TRBD1. After removal of 2 bases from V and 6 bases from J, the junction contained 4 bases not matched to a gene. CDR3 size: 13 residues. Germline V gives CDR1 SGHRS, CDR2 YFSETQ. CDR3 loop: CASSFDRGPEQYF. The CDR3 bases are TGCGCCAGCAGCTTCGACAGGGGCCCCGAGCAGTACTTC.

This clone was seen many times. The gene calls are TRBV3-1 and TRBJ1-3, with 7 positions matching TRBD1. The CDR3 sequence is 15 residues long. The trim removed 6 bases at V and 2 bases at J, leaving 7 bases unmatched. Germline-derived CDR1 and CDR2 are LGHDT and YNNKEL (reference sequence). In DNA form, the CDR3 reads TGTGCCAGCAGACGGGACAGAGCTGCTGGAAACACCATATATTTT. Translation: CASRRDRAAGNTIYF.

The chain carries TRBV28 and TRBJ2-2; D gene unclear. V shed 6 bases and J shed 1 base, with 9 bases lying between them. From germline, CDR1 is MDHEN and CDR2 SYDVKM. CDR3 length equals 14 residues. CDR3 residues: CASSRTQNTGELFF. As DNA, the CDR3 is TGTGCCAGCAGCCGGACGCAGAACACCGGGGAGCTGTTTTTT.

By share of the sample, this clone is medium-sized. The J gene is TRBJ2-7, the V gene TRBV6-2 or TRBV6-3, with a weak D call TRBD2 (6 bases). The V end lost 4 bases, the J end lost 0 bases, and 19 bases lay between the germline ends. CDR3 length equals 17 residues. In germline, CDR1 is MNHEY, CDR2 SVGEGT. The chain's CDR3 is CASSFTAGTLFSYEQYF. CDR3 in DNA: TGTGCCAGCAGTTTTACAGCCGGGACTCTATTCTCCTACGAGCAGTACTTC.

This chain joins TRBV7-9 and TRBJ2-2, with D perhaps TRBD2 (5 bases). Trimming stripped 4 bases from V and 5 bases from J, with 23 bases between. Looked up from germline, CDR1 is SEHNR and CDR2 is FQNEAQ (reference sequence). This CDR3 is built from 18 residues. This CDR3 reads CASSSPAGVRLRTGELFF. The DNA for the CDR3 is TGTGCCAGCAGCTCCCCCGCGGGTGTGCGTTTGAGGACCGGGGAGCTGTTTTTT.

This clone was counted at least ten times. V gene TRBV4-1 combines with J gene TRBJ2-2; D unresolved. CDR3 size: 14 residues. Germline V gene sequence: CDR1 MGHRA, CDR2 YSYEKL. Trimming left V 0 bases short and J 4 bases short, with 6 bases between. The CDR3 is CASSQETTTGELFF. The CDR3 coding sequence is TGCGCCAGCAGCCAAGAAACGACCACCGGGGAGCTGTTTTTT.

There are a few counts of this clone. This CDR3 reads CASSQPNYGYTF. CDR3 DNA: TGTGCCAGCAGCCAACCCAACTATGGCTACACCTTC. V is TRBV12-3 or TRBV12-4 and J is TRBJ1-2; no clear D. Deletions cut 6 bases from V and 2 bases from J, with 7 bases between. There are 12 residues in the CDR3.

The chain couples TRBV10-2 to TRBJ1-6; TRBD1 matches at 9 bases. Unmatched junction bases numbered 7, after V lost 6 bases and J lost 7 bases. Germline V gene data show CDR1 as WSHSY and CDR2 as SAAADI. There are 15 residues in the CDR3. The CDR3 sequence is CASSLGTGRNSPLHF. In DNA, the CDR3 is TGCGCCAGCAGCCTCGGGACAGGGAGGAATTCACCCCTCCACTTT.

In this sample, this clone is medium-sized. This chain uses TRBV27 with TRBJ2-7, with 12 bases fitting TRBD1. V gave up 5 bases and J gave up 5 bases; unmatched junction bases: 4. This CDR3 region has 14 residues. CDR1 MNHEY and CDR2 SMNVEV come from the germline V gene (reference sequence). CDR3 DNA: TGTGCCAGCAGTCTCGGGACAGGGGGCAACGAGCAGTACTTC. This codes for CASSLGTGGNEQYF.

This clone was seen a few times. The CDR3 DNA reads TGTGCCAGCAGCTTTACCAGGGACGACTATGGCTACACCTTC. It yields the protein CASSFTRDDYGYTF. The V gene is TRBV7-8, the J gene TRBJ1-2; D may be TRBD1 (5 bases). From germline, CDR1 is SGHVS and CDR2 FQNEAQ. The CDR3 spans 14 residues. V was trimmed by 3 bases and J by 3 bases, leaving 11 bases between them.

There are many counts of this clone. This chain links TRBV11-2 with TRBJ1-3; a possible D gene is TRBD1 (5 bases). There are 14 residues in the CDR3. The V end was cut by 0 bases, the J end by 4 bases, with 7 bases between. The germline V gene has CDR1 SGHAT and CDR2 FQNNGV. For the CDR3, the DNA is TGTGCCAGCAGCTTAGACAGGGCCGGAAACACCATATATTTT. It encodes CASSLDRAGNTIYF.

This chain joins TRBV11-3 and TRBJ2-7, with TRBD1 as a possible D gene (6 bases). The germline CDR1 and CDR2 sequences are SGHNT and YENEEA. Trimming removed 4 bases from V and 6 bases from J, with 22 bases in between. The CDR3 spans 16 residues. The CDR3 here is CASSYRTGLYPCEQYF. The DNA of the CDR3 is TGTGCCAGCAGCTACAGAACAGGGCTTTACCCCTGCGAGCAGTACTTC.

Ten or more counts support this clone. V gene TRBV2 combines with J gene TRBJ2-1; 9 bases align to TRBD2. The CDR3 is 16 amino acids. The V gene end was trimmed by 4 bases and the J gene end by 7 bases; junction bases not matched to a gene: 11. Looked up from germline, CDR1 is SNHLY and CDR2 is FYNNEI. The CDR3 loop reads CASSVPTSGEVNEQFF. As DNA, the CDR3 is TGTGCCAGCAGTGTACCGACTAGCGGAGAAGTAAATGAGCAGTTCTTC. Combining the CDR3 with reference TRBV2 and TRBJ2-1 gives the whole variable domain EPEVTQTPSHQVTQMGQEVILRCVPISNHLYFYWYRQILGQKVEFLVSFYNNEISEKSEIFDDQFSVERPDGSNFTLKIRSTKLEDSAMYFCASSVPTSGEVNEQFFGPGTRLTVL.

By share of the sample, this clone is medium-sized (0.01 to 0.1%). The chain uses TRBV12-3 or TRBV12-4 and TRBJ1-2; D may be TRBD1 (5 bases). The CDR3 sequence is 15 residues long. The V and J ends lost 2 bases and 1 base respectively, with 11 bases between them. CDR3 in amino acids: CASSLRDGGNYGYTF. Written as DNA, the CDR3 is TGTGCCAGCAGTTTAAGGGACGGGGGTAACTATGGCTACACCTTC.

The rearrangement joins TRBV7-2 to TRBJ2-1, with D possibly being TRBD2 (6 bases). Germline values: CDR1 SGHTA, CDR2 FQGNSA. The CDR3 spans 14 residues. Trimming took 6 bases from V and 4 from J, leaving 13 bases between them. In DNA form, the CDR3 reads TGTACCAGCAGGTATAGCGGTCAATACAATGAGCAGTTCTTC. Its translation is CTSRYSGQYNEQFF.

About this clone: Different DNA sequences within this sample yield the same CDR3. V usage is TRBV6-5 and J usage is TRBJ2-7, with TRBD2 matching 10 bases. There are 15 residues in the CDR3. Losses at the gene ends were 2 bases for V and 0 bases for J; bases not matched to a gene: 1. CDR1 is MNHEY, CDR2 SVGAGI, per germline. CDR3 amino acids: CASSYGTSDSYEQYF. In DNA, the CDR3 is TGTGCCAGCAGTTACGGGACTAGCGACTCCTACGAGCAGTACTTC.

In this sample, this clone is medium-sized. The genes are TRBV28 and TRBJ1-3; D not resolved. The germline gives CDR1 MDHEN, CDR2 SYDVKM. CDR3 size: 12 residues. Trimming took off 1 base at V and 3 bases at J, with 1 base between the two ends. CDR3: CASSLYGNTIYF. The CDR3 nucleotides are TGTGCCAGCAGTTTATATGGAAACACCATATATTTT.

J is TRBJ2-7 and V is TRBV27; TRBD2 matches at 10 bases. V shed 6 bases and J 5 bases; nucleotides not matched to a gene: 13. The length of the CDR3 is 16 residues. Germline assignment: CDR1 MNHEY and CDR2 SMNVEV (reference sequence). The CDR3 spells CASRPVSLAGVHEQYF. Here the CDR3 DNA reads TGTGCCAGCAGGCCGGTGAGTCTAGCGGGAGTCCACGAGCAGTACTTC.

This clone showed up just a few times. The rearrangement joins TRBV6-4 to TRBJ2-1, with D possibly matching TRBD2 (5 bases). This CDR3 is built from 15 residues. Trimming removed 2 bases from V and 6 bases from J, with 14 bases in between. Looked up from germline, CDR1 is MRHNA and CDR2 is SNTAGT. This CDR3 reads CASSDGRTATNEQFF. As DNA, the CDR3 is TGTGCCAGCAGTGACGGGAGAACGGCCACCAATGAGCAGTTCTTC.